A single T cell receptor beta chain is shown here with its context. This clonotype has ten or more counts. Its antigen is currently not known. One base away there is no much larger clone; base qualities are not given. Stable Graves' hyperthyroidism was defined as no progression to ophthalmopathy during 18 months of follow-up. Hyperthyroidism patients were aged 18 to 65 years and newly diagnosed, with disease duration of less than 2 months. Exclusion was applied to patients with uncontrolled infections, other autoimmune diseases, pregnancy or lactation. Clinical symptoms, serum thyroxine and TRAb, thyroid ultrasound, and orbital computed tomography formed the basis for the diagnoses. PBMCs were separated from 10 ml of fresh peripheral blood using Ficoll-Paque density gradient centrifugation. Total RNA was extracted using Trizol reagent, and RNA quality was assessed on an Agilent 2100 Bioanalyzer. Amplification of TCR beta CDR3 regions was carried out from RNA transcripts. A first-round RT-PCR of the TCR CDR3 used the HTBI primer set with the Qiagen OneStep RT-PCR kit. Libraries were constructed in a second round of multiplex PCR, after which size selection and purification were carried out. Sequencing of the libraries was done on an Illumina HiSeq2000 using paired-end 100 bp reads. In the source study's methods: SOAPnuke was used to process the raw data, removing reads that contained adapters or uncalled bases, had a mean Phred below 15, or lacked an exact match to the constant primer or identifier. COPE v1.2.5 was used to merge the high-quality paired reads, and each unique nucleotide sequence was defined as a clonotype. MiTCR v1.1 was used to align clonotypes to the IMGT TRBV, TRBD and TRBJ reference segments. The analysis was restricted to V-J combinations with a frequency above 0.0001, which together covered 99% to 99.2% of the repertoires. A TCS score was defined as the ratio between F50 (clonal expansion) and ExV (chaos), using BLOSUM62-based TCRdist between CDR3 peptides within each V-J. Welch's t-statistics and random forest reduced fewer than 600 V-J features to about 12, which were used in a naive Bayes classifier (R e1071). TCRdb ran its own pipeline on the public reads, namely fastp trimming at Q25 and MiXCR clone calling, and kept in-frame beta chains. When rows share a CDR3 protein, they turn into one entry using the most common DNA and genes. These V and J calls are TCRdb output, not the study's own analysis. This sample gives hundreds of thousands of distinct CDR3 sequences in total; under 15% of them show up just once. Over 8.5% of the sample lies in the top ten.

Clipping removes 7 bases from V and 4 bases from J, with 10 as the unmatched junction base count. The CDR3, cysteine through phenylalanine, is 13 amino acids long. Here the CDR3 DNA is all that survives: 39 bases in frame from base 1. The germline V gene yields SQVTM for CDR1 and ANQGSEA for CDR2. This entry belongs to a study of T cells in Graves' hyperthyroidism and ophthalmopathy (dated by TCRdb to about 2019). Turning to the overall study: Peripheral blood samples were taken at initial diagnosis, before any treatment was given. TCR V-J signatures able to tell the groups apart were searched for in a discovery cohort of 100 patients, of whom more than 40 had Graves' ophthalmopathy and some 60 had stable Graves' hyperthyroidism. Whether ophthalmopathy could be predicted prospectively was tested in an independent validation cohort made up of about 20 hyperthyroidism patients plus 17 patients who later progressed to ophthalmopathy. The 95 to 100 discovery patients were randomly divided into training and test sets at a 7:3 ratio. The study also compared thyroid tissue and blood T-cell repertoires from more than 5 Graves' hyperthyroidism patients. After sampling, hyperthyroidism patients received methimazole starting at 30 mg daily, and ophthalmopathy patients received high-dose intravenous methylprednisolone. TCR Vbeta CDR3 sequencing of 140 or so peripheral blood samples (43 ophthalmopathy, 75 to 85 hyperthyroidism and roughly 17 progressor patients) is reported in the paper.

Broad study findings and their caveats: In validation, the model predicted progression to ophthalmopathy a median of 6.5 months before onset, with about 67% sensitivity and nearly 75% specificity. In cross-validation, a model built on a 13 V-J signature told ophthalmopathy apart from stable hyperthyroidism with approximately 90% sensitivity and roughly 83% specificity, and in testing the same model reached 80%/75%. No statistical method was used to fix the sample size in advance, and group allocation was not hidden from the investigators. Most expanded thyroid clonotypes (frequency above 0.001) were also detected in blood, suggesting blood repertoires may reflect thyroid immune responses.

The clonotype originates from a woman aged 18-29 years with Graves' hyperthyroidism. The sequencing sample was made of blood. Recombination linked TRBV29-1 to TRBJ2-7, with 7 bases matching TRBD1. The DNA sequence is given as TGCAGCGCTACCGACAGGGAGACTTACGAGCAGTACTTC. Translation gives CSATDRETYEQYF.